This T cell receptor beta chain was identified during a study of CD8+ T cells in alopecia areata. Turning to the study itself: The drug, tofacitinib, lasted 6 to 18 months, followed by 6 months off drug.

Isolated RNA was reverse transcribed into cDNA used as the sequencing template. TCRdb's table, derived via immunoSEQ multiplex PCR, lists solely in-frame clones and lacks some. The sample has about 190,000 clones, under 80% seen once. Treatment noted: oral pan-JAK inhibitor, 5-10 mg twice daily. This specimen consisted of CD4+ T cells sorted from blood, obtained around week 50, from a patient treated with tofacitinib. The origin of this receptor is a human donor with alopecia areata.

The CDR3 is CSVASQNEKLFF. CDR3 nucleotide sequence: TGCAGCGTTGCGTCCCAGAATGAAAAACTGTTTTTT. This chain connects TRBV29-1 to TRBJ1-4, with D hard to call. CDR3 length: 12 residues. V lost 4 bases, J lost 5 bases, and 8 bases lay in between. CDR1 and CDR2 (germline): SQVTM, ANQGSEA.